One sample yielded the 20 T cell receptor beta chains listed below, sequenced in a study of blood T cell repertoires in COVID-19. Sequenced by immunoSEQ multiplex PCR; TCRdb stores in-frame clones only, minus some. The sample lists 60,000 or so clones; 75% to 85% were seen once. Sample: peripheral blood. Receptors were obtained from a human donor in a cohort sampled during active COVID-19.

This clone appeared a single time. CDR3 in amino acids: CASSPLVTVPAKNIQYF. The CDR3 DNA is TGTGCCAGCTCACCACTAGTTACGGTCCCTGCCAAAAACATTCAGTACTTC. The chain recombines TRBV18 with TRBJ2-4; D is unresolved. Trimming removed 1 base at V and 1 base at J, with 14 bases between. The length of the CDR3 is 17 residues. In germline, CDR1 is KGHSH, CDR2 LQKENI.

The chain combines TRBV27 with TRBJ1-2, with 7 bases aligning to TRBD1. Germline values: CDR1 MNHEY, CDR2 SMNVEV (reference sequence). This CDR3 comprises 13 residues. The V segment lost 4 bases and the J segment 7 bases; nucleotides outside the gene matches: 6. CDR3 nucleotide sequence: TGTGCCAGCAGTTCCCGACAGGGTGTTGGCTACACCTTC. This encodes CASSSRQGVGYTF.

This sequence joins TRBV7-7 and TRBJ2-5; D is perhaps TRBD2 (7 bases). The germline V gene has CDR1 SSHAT and CDR2 FNYEAQ (reference sequence). The length of the CDR3 is 17 residues. Trimming pared 5 bases from V and 9 bases from J, leaving 28 bases between. The CDR3 is CASSPIRPGGALGAQYF. CDR3 DNA sequence: TGTGCCAGCAGCCCGATCCGACCGGGGGGCGCCCTTGGGGCCCAGTACTTC. Using reference TRBV7-7 and TRBJ2-5 for the parts outside the CDR3, the full variable domain is GAGVSQSPRYKVTKRGQDVTLRCDPISSHATLYWYQQALGQGPEFLTYFNYEAQPDKSGLPSDRFSAERPEGSISTLTIQRTEQRDSAMYRCASSPIRPGGALGAQYFGPGTRLLVL.

This clone was detected a few times. V gene TRBV4-1 combines with J gene TRBJ2-3, with TRBD2 matching over 10 bases. With V trimmed by 0 bases and J by 2 bases, 2 bases remained unmatched. CDR1 and CDR2 from the germline V gene are MGHRA and YSYEKL. This CDR3 contains 16 residues. Here the CDR3 reads CASSQETSGFTDTQYF. CDR3 in DNA: TGCGCCAGCAGCCAAGAGACTAGCGGGTTCACAGATACGCAGTATTTT.

The chain links TRBV5-5 to TRBJ2-2, with 7 nucleotides matching TRBD1. V lost 0 bases to trimming and J lost 6 bases; unmatched junction nucleotides: 5. Germline-derived CDR1 and CDR2 are SGHKS and YYEKEE (reference sequence). The CDR3 consists of 15 residues. CDR3 in amino acids: CASSLGQGVAGELFF. CDR3 DNA sequence: TGTGCCAGCAGCTTGGGACAGGGTGTCGCCGGGGAGCTGTTTTTT.

V gene TRBV2 combines with J gene TRBJ2-2; 8 positions agree with TRBD1. CDR1 is SNHLY and CDR2 is FYNNEI in the germline V gene. Germline trimming cut 7 bases from V and 3 bases from J; bases unmatched to any gene: 4. The CDR3 loop spans 14 amino acids. CDR3 in amino acids: CASKDRADTGELFF. CDR3 DNA: TGTGCCAGCAAGGACAGGGCCGACACCGGGGAGCTGTTTTTT. The variable domain in full, completed from reference TRBV2 and TRBJ2-2, reads EPEVTQTPSHQVTQMGQEVILRCVPISNHLYFYWYRQILGQKVEFLVSFYNNEISEKSEIFDDQFSVERPDGSNFTLKIRSTKLEDSAMYFCASKDRADTGELFFGEGSRLTVL.

J is TRBJ2-3 and V is TRBV5-1, with D unclear. The CDR3 has 13 amino acids. V gave up 0 bases and J gave up 3 bases, with 5 bases separating them. Per the germline V gene, CDR1 is SGHRS and CDR2 is YFSETQ. DNA of the CDR3: TGCGCCAGCAGCTTGGGTAGAACAGATACGCAGTATTTT. It is translated as CASSLGRTDTQYF.

J is TRBJ2-5 and V is TRBV20-1, with TRBD2 matching 12 bases. Germline V lookup: CDR1 DFQATT, CDR2 SNEGSKA (reference sequence). CDR3 length: 14 amino acids. V was clipped by 3 bases and J by 4 bases; unmatched bases: 3. DNA of the CDR3: TGCAGTGCTAGTCTAGCGGGGGGGCGAGAGACCCAGTACTTC. Translated: CSASLAGGRETQYF.

J is TRBJ2-3 and V is TRBV23-1; TRBD1 matches at 9 bases. TRBV23-1 has ORF status, its function being uncertain. V lost 6 bases, J lost 1 base, and 5 bases stayed unmatched. The CDR3 has 15 amino acids. The CDR3 sequence: CASSGTGTCTDTQYF. The CDR3 bases are TGCGCCAGCAGCGGGACAGGGACTTGCACAGATACGCAGTATTTT.

Written as DNA, the CDR3 is TGTGCTAGTGGTTTGGTATCGGGTAACCGAAACACCATATATTTT. It translates to CASGLVSGNRNTIYF. J is TRBJ1-3 and V is TRBV12-5; no firm D call. The V gene lost 0 bases and the J gene lost 5 bases, with 11 bases spanning the gap. The CDR3 consists of 15 residues. Germline-derived CDR1 and CDR2 are LGHNT and FRNRAP.

This chain uses TRBV6-5 with TRBJ1-5; D remains ambiguous. Germline loops: CDR1 MNHEY, CDR2 SVGAGI. V was clipped by 5 bases and J by 3 bases, with 14 bases between them. The CDR3 contains 15 residues. Here the CDR3 reads CASSPPGSTNQPQHF. In DNA form, the CDR3 reads TGTGCCAGCAGTCCACCGGGGTCGACCAATCAGCCCCAGCATTTT.

V gene TRBV6-4 combines with J gene TRBJ1-1, with a weak D call TRBD1 (6 bases). Trimming removed 6 bases at V and 3 bases at J, with 17 bases between. The germline V gene encodes CDR1 MRHNA and CDR2 SNTAGT. The CDR3 covers 15 residues. The CDR3 reads CASRARGGGDTEAFF. The CDR3 region has the DNA TGTGCCAGCAGGGCACGAGGGGGTGGCGACACTGAAGCTTTCTTT.

The V call is TRBV7-6, the J call TRBJ2-2, with 8 bases fitting TRBD2. CDR3 size: 16 residues. The J segment lost 7 bases and the V segment lost 5 bases, leaving 12 bases of the junction unmatched. Germline V gives CDR1 SGHVS, CDR2 FNYEAQ. The CDR3 nucleotides read TGTGCCAGCAGCCAACTATCCGGGGGGGCGAACGGGGAGCTGTTTTTT. It is translated as CASSQLSGGANGELFF.

This chain links TRBV19 with TRBJ1-4; unclear D gene. The length of the CDR3 is 13 residues. V lost 2 bases and J lost 7, with 8 bases in between. Germline V lookup: CDR1 LNHDA, CDR2 SQIVND (reference sequence). The CDR3 DNA reads TGTGCCAGTAGTATAAGGGAGGGTGAAAAACTGTTTTTT. It specifies CASSIREGEKLFF.

V and J are TRBV19 and TRBJ1-2; the match to TRBD1 covers 7 bases. J lost 9 bases, V lost 10 bases, and 8 bases had no gene match. The V gene's germline CDR1 is LNHDA and CDR2 SQIVND (reference sequence). This CDR3 comprises 11 residues. The CDR3 bases are TGTGCCACTAGCTACAGGGGAAGCTACACCTTC. Translation gives CATSYRGSYTF.

The chain has TRBV7-2 and TRBJ2-1, with TRBD2 matching over 7 bases. The CDR3 spans 17 residues. V was pared by 4 bases and J by 4 bases, with 13 bases of the junction left unmatched. CDR1 SGHTA and CDR2 FQGNSA come from the germline V gene. The CDR3 sequence: CASSSRWKERGYNEQFF. CDR3 sequence (DNA): TGTGCCAGCAGCTCCCGCTGGAAGGAGCGGGGTTACAATGAGCAGTTCTTC.

The J gene is TRBJ1-3, the V gene TRBV7-8; D is unresolved. The CDR3 runs to 15 residues. Trimming stripped 5 bases from V and 0 bases from J, with 11 bases between. Per germline, CDR1 SGHVS and CDR2 FQNEAQ. In DNA form, the CDR3 reads TGTGCCAGCAGCGGCACGGGATTCTCTGGAAACACCATATATTTT. Translated, it gives CASSGTGFSGNTIYF. The complete variable domain, with remaining parts taken from reference TRBV7-8 and TRBJ1-3, reads GAGVSQSPRYKVAKRGQDVALRCDPISGHVSLFWYQQALGQGPEFLTYFQNEAQLDKSGLPSDRFFAERPEGSVSTLKIQRTQQEDSAVYLCASSGTGFSGNTIYFGEGSWLTVV.

V usage is TRBV5-4 and J usage is TRBJ1-2, with D possibly being TRBD1 (5 bases). The CDR3 extends over 14 amino acids. Trimming left V 4 bases short and J 4 bases short, with 14 bases between. Germline CDR1 and CDR2: SGHNT and YYREEE (reference sequence). The CDR3 is CASSQQGWGYGYTF. For the CDR3, the DNA is TGTGCCAGCAGCCAGCAGGGTTGGGGCTATGGCTACACCTTC.

The chain couples TRBV21-1 to TRBJ2-7; TRBD1 is the table's D call, not checked against the DNA. TRBV21-1 has pseudogene status. The CDR3 has 15 residues. The CDR3, as DNA: TGTGCCAGCAGGGAATTCAGGGGGCAGGCCCACGAGCAGTACGTC. This codes for CASREFRGQAHEQYV.

The chain employs TRBV19 and TRBJ1-5; 9 bases align to TRBD1. The CDR3 is made up of 16 amino acids. J lost 7 bases, V lost 3 bases, and 10 bases had no gene match. From germline, CDR1 is LNHDA and CDR2 SQIVND (reference sequence). This CDR3 reads CASSIFGQGFNQPQHF. DNA of the CDR3: TGTGCCAGTAGTATCTTCGGACAGGGGTTTAACCAGCCCCAGCATTTT.